This T cell receptor beta chain comes out of a study of graft-versus-host responses after intestinal transplantation. Study details: The recipients all started with anti-thymocyte globulin induction and then took tacrolimus and steroids for about 3 years. Study results and caveats: There were GvH clones found in recipient marrow, and some of them appeared first in ileum or blood.

Germline V lookup: CDR1 LNHDA, CDR2 SQIVND (reference sequence). The CDR3 has 17 residues. V was pared by 2 bases and J by 6 bases, with 9 bases of the junction left unmatched. Notes on this clone: Its antigen is unidentified.

Sequenced by immunoSEQ multiplex PCR; TCRdb stores in-frame clones only, minus some. The table has approximately 74,000 clones, approximately 90% seen once. This chain connects TRBV19 to TRBJ2-2; 10 nucleotides line up with TRBD2. The clonotype was recovered from a human patient who received an intestinal transplant, so some T cells may come from the graft donor. This specimen consisted of PBMCs, obtained 98 days after intestinal transplantation. CDR3 loop: CASSILSGRAGAGELFF. CDR3 in DNA: TGTGCCAGTAGTATATTGAGCGGGAGGGCCGGTGCCGGGGAGCTGTTTTTT.